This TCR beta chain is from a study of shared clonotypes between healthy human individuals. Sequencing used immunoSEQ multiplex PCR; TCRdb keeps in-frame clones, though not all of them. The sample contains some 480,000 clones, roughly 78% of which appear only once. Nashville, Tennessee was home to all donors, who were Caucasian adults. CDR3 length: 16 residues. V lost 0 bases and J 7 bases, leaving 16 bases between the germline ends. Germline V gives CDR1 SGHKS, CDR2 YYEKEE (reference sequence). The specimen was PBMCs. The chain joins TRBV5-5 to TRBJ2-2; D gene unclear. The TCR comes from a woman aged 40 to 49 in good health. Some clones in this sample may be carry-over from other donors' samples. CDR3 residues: CASSLVSGWQSGELFF. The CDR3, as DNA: TGTGCCAGCAGCTTGGTTTCTGGGTGGCAGAGCGGGGAGCTGTTTTTT.